This T cell receptor beta chain was identified in a study of blood T cell repertoires in COVID-19. Study overall: Samples came from the United States, Italy and Spain, spanning acute and convalescent COVID-19. PBMCs, B-cell-depleted T cells, or T cells were the source of the cDNA or gDNA that made up the material.

The protocol was immunoSEQ multiplex PCR, while the TCRdb copy is restricted to in-frame clones and leaves out a portion. The table lists more than 150,000 clones, about 83% of them singletons. The source is a woman aged 18 to 35 who had recovered from COVID-19. Material for sequencing was peripheral blood.

The CDR3 spells CASSQTDDNQPQHF. DNA for the CDR3: TGTGCCAGCTCACAGACAGACGACAATCAGCCCCAGCATTTT. The V call is TRBV18, the J call TRBJ1-5; tentative D call: TRBD1 (5 bases). This CDR3 comprises 14 residues. Per the germline V gene, CDR1 is KGHSH and CDR2 is LQKENI. Trimming stripped 4 bases from V and 3 bases from J, with 10 bases between. Full variable domain (missing parts from reference TRBV18 and TRBJ1-5): NAGVMQNPRHLVRRRGQEARLRCSPMKGHSHVYWYRQLPEEGLKFMVYLQKENIIDESGMPKERFSAEFPKEGPSILRIQQVVRGDSAAYFCASSQTDDNQPQHFGDGTRLSIL.